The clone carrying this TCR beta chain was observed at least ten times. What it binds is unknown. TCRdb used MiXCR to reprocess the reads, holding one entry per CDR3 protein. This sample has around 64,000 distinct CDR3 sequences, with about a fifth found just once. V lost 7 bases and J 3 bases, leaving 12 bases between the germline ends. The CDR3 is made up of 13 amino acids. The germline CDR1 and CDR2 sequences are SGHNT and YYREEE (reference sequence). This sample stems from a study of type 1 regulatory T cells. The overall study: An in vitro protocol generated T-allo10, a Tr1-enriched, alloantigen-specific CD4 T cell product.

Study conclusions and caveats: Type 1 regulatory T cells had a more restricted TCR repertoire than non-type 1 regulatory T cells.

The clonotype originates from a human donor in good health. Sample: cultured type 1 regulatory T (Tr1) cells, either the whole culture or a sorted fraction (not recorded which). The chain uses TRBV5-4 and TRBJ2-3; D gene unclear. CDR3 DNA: TGTGCCAGCTCCAGAAGTGGGACAGATACGCAGTATTTT. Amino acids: CASSRSGTDTQYF.